A selection of T cell receptor beta chains follows, all from one sample in a study of technical replicates of blood from several donors. Generated by immunoSEQ multiplex PCR, the TCRdb table keeps only in-frame clones and is missing some. The profile covers some 87,000 clones, with 80% to 95% appearing a single time and 0.3% to 0.45% taken by the ten largest. Material for sequencing was T cells isolated from PBMCs. These receptors were taken from a human donor in good health. CDR3s leave out the opening cysteine and the closing phenylalanine or tryptophan. D genes are given only for firm matches.

.	TRBV5-1	TRBJ1-1	ASSLRYQDEAF
TRBD2	TRBV4-2	TRBJ2-3	ASSPLAGVGSTDTQY
.	TRBV28	TRBJ2-1	ASSMPSSYNEQF
TRBD2	TRBV20-1	TRBJ2-7	SAGLAEQY
.	TRBV5-6	TRBJ1-4	ASSPPTGTNEKLF
.	TRBV5-1	TRBJ1-1	ASSLVSENTEAF
.	TRBV25-1	TRBJ1-3	ASSNRESVDTIY
.	TRBV7-9	TRBJ1-5	ASSLVSEAQPQH
TRBD1	TRBV2	TRBJ2-7	ASSGGTGAYEQY
TRBD2	TRBV25-1	TRBJ2-1	ASSETGLAANEQF
TRBD1	TRBV29-1	TRBJ1-1	SVGGTGAQGTEAF
TRBD1	TRBV5-1	TRBJ2-7	ASSEGTAYEQY
TRBD2	TRBV9	TRBJ2-7	ASSAKSGTSGRNEQY
TRBD2	TRBV28	TRBJ2-3	ASSFSSGRALADTQY
.	TRBV7-9	TRBJ2-5	ASSLGGRAGETQY
TRBD1	TRBV5-6	TRBJ2-7	ASSLPWTGNEQY
TRBD1	TRBV29-1	TRBJ2-3	SYSTGDTDTQY
.	TRBV11-2	TRBJ1-5	ASSLADSNQPQH
TRBD2	TRBV10-3	TRBJ2-1	AISNGTSVREQF
TRBD1	TRBV4-2	TRBJ2-5	ASSLTGALQETQY
.	TRBV29-1	TRBJ2-7	SVEDSYYEQY
.	TRBV6-1	TRBJ1-1	ASSDRGWSEAF
.	TRBV7-9	TRBJ1-5	ASSLGTGNQPQH
.	TRBV28	TRBJ1-2	ASSLFGNYQYT
TRBD2	TRBV6-5	TRBJ2-1	ASSSTSGRGNEQF
.	TRBV4-1	TRBJ2-4	ASSQDGTAGIQY
.	TRBV5-6	TRBJ1-1	ASSFRAGNTEAF
.	TRBV9	TRBJ2-1	ASSGGSIEQF
TRBD1	TRBV4-2	TRBJ1-2	ASSQARDSTYGYT
TRBD2	TRBV10-2	TRBJ2-3	ASSAVEREINNTQY
.	TRBV16	TRBJ2-7	ASSQVSGFYEQY
.	TRBV19	TRBJ2-7	ASTPRSSYEQY
.	TRBV27	TRBJ1-1	ASSYSSDTEAF
TRBD2	TRBV5-1	TRBJ2-3	ASSLVAGADTQY
TRBD1	TRBV19	TRBJ1-5	ASSIVGTANQPQH
.	TRBV9	TRBJ2-1	ASSVSTGLYNEQF
.	TRBV5-1	TRBJ2-5	ASSLARVAAETQY
.	TRBV19	TRBJ2-3	ASSMGGGTDTQY
TRBD2	TRBV6-6	TRBJ2-1	ASANSGREDNEQF
TRBD1	TRBV15	TRBJ2-7	ATSRDLAGGEKEQY
TRBD2	TRBV30	TRBJ2-3	AWSPPWGRAIMRIYTQY
TRBD1	TRBV6-6	TRBJ2-2	ASSYRTGGAGELF
.	TRBV18	TRBJ2-5	ASSPRREETQY
TRBD2	TRBV2	TRBJ2-1	ASSASGLSYNEQF
.	TRBV13	TRBJ2-7	ASSLGGSYEQY
TRBD1	TRBV13	TRBJ1-1	ASKGDSKYEAF
TRBD1	TRBV6-1	TRBJ1-3	ASSVDRGGNTIY
TRBD2	TRBV30	TRBJ2-1	AWSVRAGFSDEQF
.	TRBV30	TRBJ1-2	AWGQLYGYT
.	TRBV5-1	TRBJ2-1	ASSDTEEPFNEQF
.	TRBV5-1	TRBJ2-7	ASSRALSADRSYEQY
TRBD2	TRBV4-3	TRBJ2-2	ASSQDGGAGGIAGELF
.	TRBV7-9	TRBJ1-2	ASPGRVLPDLYGYT
.	TRBV7-9	TRBJ1-2	ASSLGGGYT
.	TRBV6-6	TRBJ2-4	ASSYVGAEGDIQY